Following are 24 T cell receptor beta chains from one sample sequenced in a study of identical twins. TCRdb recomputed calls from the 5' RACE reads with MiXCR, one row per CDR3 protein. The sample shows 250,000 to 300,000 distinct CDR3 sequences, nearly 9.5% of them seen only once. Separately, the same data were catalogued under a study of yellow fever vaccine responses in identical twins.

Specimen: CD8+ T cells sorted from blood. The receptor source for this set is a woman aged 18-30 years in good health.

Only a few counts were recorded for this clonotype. CDR3 nucleotide sequence: TGTGCCAGCAGTTACTCGAGGGTCGCGAACACTGAAGCTTTCTTT. Protein sequence: CASSYSRVANTEAFF. This chain uses TRBV6-5 with TRBJ1-1, with D unresolved. The CDR3 has 15 amino acids. Germline loops: CDR1 MNHEY, CDR2 SVGAGI. Between the trimmed V and J ends, which lost 0 bases and 1 base, there was a span of 9 bases.

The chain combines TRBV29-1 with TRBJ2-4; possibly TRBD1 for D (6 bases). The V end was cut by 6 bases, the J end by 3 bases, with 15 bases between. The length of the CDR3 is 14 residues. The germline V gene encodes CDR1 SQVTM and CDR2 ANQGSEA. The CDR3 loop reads CSVPDSGVKNIQYF. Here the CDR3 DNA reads TGCAGCGTGCCGGACAGTGGAGTCAAAAACATTCAGTACTTC.

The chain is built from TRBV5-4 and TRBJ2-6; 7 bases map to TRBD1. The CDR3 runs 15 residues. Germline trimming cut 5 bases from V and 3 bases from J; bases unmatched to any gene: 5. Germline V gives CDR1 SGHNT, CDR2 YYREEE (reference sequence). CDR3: CASRETGYGANVLTF. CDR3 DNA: TGTGCCAGCAGAGAGACAGGGTATGGGGCCAACGTCCTGACTTTC. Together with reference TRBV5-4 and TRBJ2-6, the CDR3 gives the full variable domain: ETGVTQSPTHLIKTRGQQVTLRCSSQSGHNTVSWYQQALGQGPQFIFQYYREEENGRGNFPPRFSGLQFPNYSSELNVNALELDDSALYLCASRETGYGANVLTFGAGSRLTVL.

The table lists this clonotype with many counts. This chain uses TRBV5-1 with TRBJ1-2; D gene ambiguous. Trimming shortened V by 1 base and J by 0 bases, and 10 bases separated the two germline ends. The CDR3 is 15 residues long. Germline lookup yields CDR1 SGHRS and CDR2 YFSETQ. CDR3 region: CASSLPAATNYGYTF. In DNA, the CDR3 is TGCGCCAGCAGCTTGCCGGCAGCGACTAACTATGGCTACACCTTC. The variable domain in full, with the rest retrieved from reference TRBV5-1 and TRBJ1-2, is KAGVTQTPRYLIKTRGQQVTLSCSPISGHRSVSWYQQTPGQGLQFLFEYFSETQRNKGNFPGRFSGRQFSNSRSEMNVSTLELGDSALYLCASSLPAATNYGYTFGSGTRLTVV.

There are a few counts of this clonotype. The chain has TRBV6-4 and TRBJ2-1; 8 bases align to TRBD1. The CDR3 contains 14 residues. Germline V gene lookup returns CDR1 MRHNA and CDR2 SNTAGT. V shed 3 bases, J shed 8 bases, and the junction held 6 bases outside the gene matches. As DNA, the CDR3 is TGTGCCAGCAGTGATTCAGGGGGCTGGGATGAGCAGTTCTTC. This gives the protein CASSDSGGWDEQFF.

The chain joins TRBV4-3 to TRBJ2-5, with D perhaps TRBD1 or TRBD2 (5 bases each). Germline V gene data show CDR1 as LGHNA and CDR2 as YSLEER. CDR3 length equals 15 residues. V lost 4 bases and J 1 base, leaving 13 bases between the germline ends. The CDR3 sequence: CASSLRDGAQETQYF. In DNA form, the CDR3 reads TGCGCCAGCAGCCTCCGGGATGGGGCCCAAGAGACCCAGTACTTC.

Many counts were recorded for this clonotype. CDR3 nucleotide sequence: TGTGCCAGCAGCCCAGGGGACACAGATACGCAGTATTTT. It is translated as CASSPGDTDTQYF. The chain links TRBV6-4 to TRBJ2-3, with a tentative D call TRBD1 (6 bases). From germline, CDR1 is MRHNA and CDR2 SNTAGT. This CDR3 contains 13 residues. With 6 bases removed from V and 2 bases from J, the gap between germline ends came to 9 bases.

In DNA form, the CDR3 reads TGTGCCAGCAGTTCCGGACACAACTTGACCCAGTACTTC. This translates into CASSSGHNLTQYF. The chain recombines TRBV6-2 or TRBV6-3 with TRBJ2-5, with D perhaps TRBD1 (5 bases). Trimming took 4 bases from V and 7 from J, leaving 13 bases between them. The CDR3 extends over 13 amino acids. Per germline, CDR1 MNHEY and CDR2 SVGEGT.

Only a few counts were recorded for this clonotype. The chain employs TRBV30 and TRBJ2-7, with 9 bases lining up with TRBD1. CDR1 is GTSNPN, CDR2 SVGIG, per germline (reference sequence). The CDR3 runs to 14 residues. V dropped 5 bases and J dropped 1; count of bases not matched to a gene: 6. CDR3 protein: CAWAAGTGSYEQYF. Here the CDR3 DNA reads TGTGCCTGGGCAGCCGGGACAGGGTCCTACGAGCAGTACTTC.

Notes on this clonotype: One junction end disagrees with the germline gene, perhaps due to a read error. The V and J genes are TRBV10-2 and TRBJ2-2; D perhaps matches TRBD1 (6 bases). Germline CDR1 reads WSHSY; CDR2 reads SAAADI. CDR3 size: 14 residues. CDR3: CASSSKQGTGELLF. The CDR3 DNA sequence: TGCGCCAGCAGTAGCAAACAGGGTACCGGGGAGCTGCTTTTT.

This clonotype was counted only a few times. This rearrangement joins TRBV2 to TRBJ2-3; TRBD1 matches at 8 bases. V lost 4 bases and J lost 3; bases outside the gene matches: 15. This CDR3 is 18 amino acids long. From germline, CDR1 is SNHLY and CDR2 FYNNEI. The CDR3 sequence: CASSGAMAGGKETDTQYF. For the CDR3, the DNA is TGTGCCAGCAGTGGCGCCATGGCAGGGGGCAAGGAGACAGATACGCAGTATTTT.

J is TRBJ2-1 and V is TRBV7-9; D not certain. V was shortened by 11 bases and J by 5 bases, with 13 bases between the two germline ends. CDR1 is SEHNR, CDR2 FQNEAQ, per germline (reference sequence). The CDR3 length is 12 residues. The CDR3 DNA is TGTGCCGCCACATGGGCCGACAATGAGCAGTTCTTC. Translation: CAATWADNEQFF.

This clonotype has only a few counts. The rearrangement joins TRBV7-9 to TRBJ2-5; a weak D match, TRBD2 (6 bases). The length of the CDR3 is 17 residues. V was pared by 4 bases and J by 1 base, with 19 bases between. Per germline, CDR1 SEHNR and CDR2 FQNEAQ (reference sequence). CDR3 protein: CASSYLPRGNPQETQYF. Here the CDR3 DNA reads TGTGCCAGCAGCTACCTACCGCGGGGCAACCCCCAAGAGACCCAGTACTTC.

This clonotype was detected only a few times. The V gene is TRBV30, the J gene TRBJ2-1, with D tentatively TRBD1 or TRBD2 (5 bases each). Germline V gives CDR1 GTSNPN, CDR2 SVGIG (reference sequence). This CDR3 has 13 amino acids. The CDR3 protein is CAWDQSSYNEQFF. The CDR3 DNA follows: TGTGCATGGGACCAGAGCTCCTACAATGAGCAGTTCTTC.

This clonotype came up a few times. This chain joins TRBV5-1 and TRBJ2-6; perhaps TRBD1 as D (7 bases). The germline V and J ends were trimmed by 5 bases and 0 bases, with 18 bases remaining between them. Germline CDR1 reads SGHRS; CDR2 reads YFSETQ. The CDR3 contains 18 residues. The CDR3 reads CASRDAGQLSSGANVLTF. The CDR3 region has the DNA TGCGCCAGCAGGGACGCGGGACAGTTAAGCTCTGGGGCCAACGTCCTGACTTTC.

The CDR3 here is CASSQDFQEANSPLHF. The CDR3 DNA is TGCGCCAGCAGCCAAGATTTCCAGGAGGCCAATTCACCCCTCCACTTT. The rearrangement uses TRBV4-3 and TRBJ1-6; D unresolved. The CDR3 contains 16 residues. Deletions cut 0 bases from V and 7 bases from J, with 13 bases between. Germline-derived CDR1 and CDR2 are LGHNA and YSLEER.

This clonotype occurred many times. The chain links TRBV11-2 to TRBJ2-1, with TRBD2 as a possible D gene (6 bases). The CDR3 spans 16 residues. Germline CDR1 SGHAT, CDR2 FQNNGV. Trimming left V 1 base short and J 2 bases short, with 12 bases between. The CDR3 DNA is TGTGCCAGCAGCTTAGGTACGGGACTCGCCTACAATGAGCAGTTCTTC. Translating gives CASSLGTGLAYNEQFF.

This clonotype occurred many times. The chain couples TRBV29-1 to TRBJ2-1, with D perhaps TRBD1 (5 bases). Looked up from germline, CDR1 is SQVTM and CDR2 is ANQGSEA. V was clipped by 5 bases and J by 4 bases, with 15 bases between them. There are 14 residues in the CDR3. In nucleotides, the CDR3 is TGCAGCGTTTTCCAGGGATCCGGTTACAATGAGCAGTTCTTC. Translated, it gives CSVFQGSGYNEQFF.

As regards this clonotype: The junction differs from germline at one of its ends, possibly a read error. CDR3 protein: CASIDPLAGEGGAGELFF. The CDR3 DNA is TGTGCTAGCATCGACCCCCTAGCGGGAGAAGGAGGCGCCGGGGAGCTGTTTTTT. The rearrangement uses TRBV7-7 and TRBJ2-2, with 10 bases that match TRBD2. Germline CDR1 SSHAT, CDR2 FNYEAQ (reference sequence). The CDR3 runs 18 residues.

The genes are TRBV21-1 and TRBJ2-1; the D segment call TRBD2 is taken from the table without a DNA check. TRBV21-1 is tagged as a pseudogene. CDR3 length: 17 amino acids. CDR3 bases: TGTGCCAGCAGCACTCGGAGGCACTTGGGCTCCTACAATGAGCAGTTCTTC. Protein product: CASSTRRHLGSYNEQFF.

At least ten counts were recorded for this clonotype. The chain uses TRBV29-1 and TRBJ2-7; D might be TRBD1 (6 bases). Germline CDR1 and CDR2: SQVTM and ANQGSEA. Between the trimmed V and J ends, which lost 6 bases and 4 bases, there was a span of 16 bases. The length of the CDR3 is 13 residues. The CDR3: CSVGPRTAYEQYF. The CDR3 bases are TGCAGCGTCGGGCCCCGGACAGCTTACGAGCAGTACTTC.

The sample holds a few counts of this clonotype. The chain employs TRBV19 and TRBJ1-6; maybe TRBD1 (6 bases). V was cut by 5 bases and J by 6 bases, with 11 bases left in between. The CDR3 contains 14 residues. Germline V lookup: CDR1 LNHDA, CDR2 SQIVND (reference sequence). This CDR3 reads CASSLQGFNSPLHF. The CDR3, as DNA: TGTGCCAGTAGTCTACAGGGCTTTAATTCACCCCTCCACTTT.

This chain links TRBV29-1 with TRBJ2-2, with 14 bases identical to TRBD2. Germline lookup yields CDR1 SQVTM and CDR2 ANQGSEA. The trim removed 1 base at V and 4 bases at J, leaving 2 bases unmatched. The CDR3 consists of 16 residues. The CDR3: CSVEVGLAGVTGELFF. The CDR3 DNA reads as TGCAGCGTTGAAGTGGGACTAGCGGGAGTCACCGGGGAGCTGTTTTTT.

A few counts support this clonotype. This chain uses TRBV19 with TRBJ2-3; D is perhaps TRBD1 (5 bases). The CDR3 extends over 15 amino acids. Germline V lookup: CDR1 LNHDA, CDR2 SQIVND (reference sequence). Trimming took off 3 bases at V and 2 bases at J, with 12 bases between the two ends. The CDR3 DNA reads TGTGCCAGTAGTATCGGGTCAGGGATCACAGATACGCAGTATTTT. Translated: CASSIGSGITDTQYF.